The rows below give T cell receptor beta chains drawn from one sample of a study of shared clonotypes between healthy human individuals. Here immunoSEQ multiplex PCR was the method, and the copy in TCRdb shows in-frame clones only, minus some. Altogether about 2.1 million clones are present, around 93% being singletons, with the ten largest covering over 1.5%. Sequenced sample: naive CD8+ T cells from PBMCs. These receptors were obtained from a man in his late teens or twenties in good health. Some clones in this sample may be carry-over from other donors' samples. The CDR3 runs from the conserved cysteine through the conserved F or W. D genes are given only for firm matches. A row's size may be missing; if present it is once, few, many or a size class.

>TRBV5-1|15|once|TRBJ2-7|TRBD2
TGCGCCAGCGGGACCTACGGGACTATGGGCTACGAGCAGTACTTC
CASGTYGTMGYEQYF
>TRBV5-4|15|NA|TRBJ2-3|NA
TGTGCCAGCAGCTTGGTTGTTGGACCCACAGATACGCAGTATTTT
CASSLVVGPTDTQYF
>TRBV5-1|17|NA|TRBJ2-2|TRBD1
TGCGCCAGCAGCTCTGGACAGGGGGCGAAGGACACCGGGGAGCTGTTTTTT
CASSSGQGAKDTGELFF
>TRBV4-1|15|NA|TRBJ2-3|NA
TGCGCCAGCAGCCAAGGTGTGGGGTTTGATTATACGCAGTATTTT
CASSQGVGFDYTQYF
>TRBV12-5|18|NA|TRBJ2-3|TRBD1
TGTGCTAGTGGTTATATCCCGACAGGGCGGTCTAGCACAGATACGCAGTATTTT
CASGYIPTGRSSTDTQYF
>TRBV5-4|14|NA|TRBJ1-2|TRBD1
TGTGCCAGCAGCGGATCGACAGGGGGCAATGGCTACACCTTC
CASSGSTGGNGYTF
>TRBV6-5|15|NA|TRBJ1-5|TRBD1
TGTGCCAGCAGCCCAAGGGACAGTTTTAATCAGCCCCAGCATTTT
CASSPRDSFNQPQHF
>TRBV6-1|13|NA|TRBJ1-1|NA
TGTGCCAGCAGTGAAGGAGTACTCACTGAAGCTTTCTTT
CASSEGVLTEAFF
>TRBV11-2|12|NA|TRBJ2-7|NA
TGTGCCAGCAGCCCAGTGGTGCACGAGCAGTACTTC
CASSPVVHEQYF
>TRBV11-1|18|once|TRBJ2-2|TRBD2
TGTGCCAGCAGACAAGGCGGCCAGGGACTAGCGAACACCGGGGAGCTGTTTTTT
CASRQGGQGLANTGELFF
>TRBV28|19|NA|TRBJ2-2|NA
TGTGCCAGCAGTTTTCACCGGGCCAACACCTTACCGAACACCGGGGAGCTGTTTTTT
CASSFHRANTLPNTGELFF
>TRBV7-8|13|NA|TRBJ2-7|TRBD2
TGTGCCAGCAGCTGGGGACTAGCGTACGAGCAGTACTTC
CASSWGLAYEQYF
>TRBV29-1|10|NA|TRBJ2-7|NA
TGCAGCGTTCAATTGAACGAGCAGTACTTC
CSVQLNEQYF
>TRBV4-1|16|NA|TRBJ1-1|NA
TGCGCCAGCAGTCAATCAAGGGCCCCGGGGGACACTGAAGCTTTCTTT
CASSQSRAPGDTEAFF
>TRBV2|14|NA|TRBJ2-7|TRBD2
TGTGCCAGCAGAGGGACTAGCGGGAGTTACGAGCAGTACTTC
CASRGTSGSYEQYF
>TRBV27|15|NA|TRBJ2-1|TRBD1
TGTGCCAGCACCTTTATCGGACAGGAGAACAATGAGCAGTTCTTC
CASTFIGQENNEQFF
>TRBV27|13|NA|TRBJ2-7|TRBD1
TGTGCCAGCAGTCCCAGACAGGGTACCTTGCAGTACTTC
CASSPRQGTLQYF
>TRBV20-1|9|NA|TRBJ1-2|NA
TGCAGTGCTACATATGGCTACACCTTC
CSATYGYTF
>TRBV5-5|15|NA|TRBJ2-5|NA
TGTGCCAGCAGCTTGGTCCCCAGGGCCCAAGAGACCCAGTACTTC
CASSLVPRAQETQYF
>TRBV27|14|NA|TRBJ1-5|NA
TGTGCCAGCAGTTTAAGAGGGGAGAGTCAGCCCCAGCATTTT
CASSLRGESQPQHF
>TRBV19|13|NA|TRBJ2-1|NA
TGTGCCAGTAGTACTTCAAACGGAGGTGAGCAGTTCTTC
CASSTSNGGEQFF
>TRBV27|13|NA|TRBJ2-3|NA
TGTGCCAGTTCGGAGGTGATCACAGATACGCAGTATTTT
CASSEVITDTQYF
>TRBV27|13|NA|TRBJ1-1|TRBD1
TGTGCCAGCGGTTGGACAGGGCCCGCTGAAGCTTTCTTT
CASGWTGPAEAFF
>TRBV7-9|16|NA|TRBJ2-1|NA
TGTGCCAGCAGCCCCTTTCCTAGGAGCTCCTACAATGAGCAGTTCTTC
CASSPFPRSSYNEQFF
>TRBV13|15|NA|TRBJ2-2|NA
TGTGCCAGCAGCGAAGGACAGACCAACACCGGGGAGCTGTTTTTT
CASSEGQTNTGELFF
>TRBV14|15|NA|TRBJ2-7|TRBD2
TGTGCCAGCAGCCAAACCCGGGGGGGCCTCTACGAGCAGTACTTC
CASSQTRGGLYEQYF
>TRBV7-2|14|NA|TRBJ2-5|NA
TGTGCCAGCAGCTTTCTCTCAGAAGAGGAGACCCAGTACTTC
CASSFLSEEETQYF
>TRBV6-1|14|NA|TRBJ1-1|TRBD1
TGTGCCAGCAGGCCAGGGGGATTGAACACTGAAGCTTTCTTT
CASRPGGLNTEAFF
>TRBV7-9|15|NA|TRBJ2-1|NA
TGTGCCAGCAGCTTAGCGACTTCCTCGGGGCATGAGCAGTTCTTC
CASSLATSSGHEQFF
>TRBV10-1|15|NA|TRBJ2-2|NA
TGCGCCGATAGAATAGGCAGGACGAACACCGGGGAGCTGTTTTTT
CADRIGRTNTGELFF
>TRBV6-5|16|NA|TRBJ2-3|NA
TGTGCCAGCAGTTTCCTTGGGGGCGTCGTTACAGATACGCAGTATTTT
CASSFLGGVVTDTQYF
>TRBV5-1|15|NA|TRBJ1-1|TRBD1
TGCGCCAGCAGCGGCGGGACAGGGTCGAACACTGAAGCTTTCTTT
CASSGGTGSNTEAFF
>TRBV6-1|19|NA|TRBJ1-2|TRBD1
TGTGCCAGCAGTGGACCGGGACAGGCGCCTAGAGTTGGGAACTATGGCTACACCTTC
CASSGPGQAPRVGNYGYTF
>TRBV15|13|NA|TRBJ1-5|NA
TGTGCCACCAGCCTCGCCGGTTGGCAGCCCCAGCATTTT
CATSLAGWQPQHF
>TRBV5-1|14|NA|TRBJ2-7|TRBD1
TGCGCCAGCAGCGTCGGGACAGGGTCCTACGAGCAGTACTTC
CASSVGTGSYEQYF
>TRBV18|16|once|TRBJ2-7|TRBD2
TGTGCCAGCTCAATGGGTAGGGCTAGCGGTTCCTACGAGCAGTACTTC
CASSMGRASGSYEQYF
>TRBV10-2|14|NA|TRBJ1-1|NA
TGCGCCAGCACCGAGACAGCCGGACTCACTGAAGCTTTCTTT
CASTETAGLTEAFF
>TRBV7-6|12|NA|TRBJ2-2|NA
TGTGCCAGCACCTATTTATCCGGGGAGCTGTTTTTT
CASTYLSGELFF
>TRBV4-1|14|NA|TRBJ2-5|TRBD1
TGCGCCAGCAGCCAGCTACAGGGGGCGAAGACCCAGTACTTC
CASSQLQGAKTQYF
>TRBV2|16|NA|TRBJ1-1|NA
TGTGCCAGCAGTGACGGACAGCGCATCATGAACACTGAAGCTTTCTTT
CASSDGQRIMNTEAFF
>TRBV4-1|19|NA|TRBJ1-4|TRBD1
TGCGCCAGCAGCCAAGATCCTAGGACAGGGGTCACGATGGGAGAAAAACTGTTTTTT
CASSQDPRTGVTMGEKLFF
>TRBV29-1|11|NA|TRBJ1-2|NA
TGCAGCGGGCTGGGTGGGTTCGGCTACACCTTC
CSGLGGFGYTF
>TRBV9|16|NA|TRBJ1-1|NA
TGTGCCAGCAGCGTAGGTCCGGACAGCACGAACACTGAAGCTTTCTTT
CASSVGPDSTNTEAFF
>TRBV7-8|15|NA|TRBJ2-5|NA
TGTGCCAGCAGCCCAGAAGACAGTTGGTATGAGACCCAGTACTTC
CASSPEDSWYETQYF
>TRBV6-5|14|NA|TRBJ2-7|TRBD1
TGTGCCAGCAGAAGGGACAGCGCAACCTACGAGCAGTACTTC
CASRRDSATYEQYF
>TRBV5-5|15|NA|TRBJ2-3|NA
TGTGCCAGCAGTTATTTCAGAGCGGACACAGATACGCAGTATTTT
CASSYFRADTDTQYF
>TRBV27|15|NA|TRBJ2-7|TRBD1
TGTGCCAGCAGTTTCTCAGGGGGCGGCTGGTACGAGCAGTACTTC
CASSFSGGGWYEQYF
>TRBV7-8|14|NA|TRBJ2-7|TRBD2
TGTGCCAGCAGCTCCCTAGCGGGCGCCTACGAGCAGTACTTC
CASSSLAGAYEQYF
>TRBV7-8|16|NA|TRBJ1-5|TRBD1
TGTGCCAGCAGCTTGGAGGGGGCGGAGGGCAATCAGCCCCAGCATTTT
CASSLEGAEGNQPQHF
>TRBV6-1|16|NA|TRBJ1-2|NA
TGTGCCAGCAGTGAAGAAGGGTGGGGAATGAGCTATGGCTACACCTTC
CASSEEGWGMSYGYTF
>TRBV5-6|12|NA|TRBJ2-3|NA
TGTGCCAGCAGCGCAGGGGCAGATACGCAGTATTTT
CASSAGADTQYF
>TRBV13|13|NA|TRBJ2-7|NA
TGTGCCAGCAGCCTCAGAGGACACTACGAGCAGTACTTC
CASSLRGHYEQYF
>TRBV27|13|NA|TRBJ2-7|NA
TGTGCCAGCAGTCTAGGACGTACCTACGAGCAGTACTTC
CASSLGRTYEQYF